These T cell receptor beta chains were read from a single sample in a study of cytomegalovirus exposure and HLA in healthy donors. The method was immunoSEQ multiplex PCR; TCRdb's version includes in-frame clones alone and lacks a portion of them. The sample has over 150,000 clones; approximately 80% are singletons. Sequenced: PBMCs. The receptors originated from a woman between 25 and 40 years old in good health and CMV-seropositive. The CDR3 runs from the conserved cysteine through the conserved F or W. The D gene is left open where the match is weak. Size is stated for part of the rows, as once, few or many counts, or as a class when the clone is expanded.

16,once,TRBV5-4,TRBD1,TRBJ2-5,CASSPGTGISKETQYF,TGTGCCAGCAGCCCCGGGACAGGGATATCAAAAGAGACCCAGTACTTC
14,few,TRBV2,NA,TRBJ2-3,CASSVGLSTDTQYF,TGTGCCAGCAGTGTTGGACTAAGCACAGATACGCAGTATTTT
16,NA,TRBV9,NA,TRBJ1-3,CASSVTDRRSGNTIYF,TGTGCCAGCAGCGTGACTGATCGGCGCTCTGGAAACACCATATATTTT
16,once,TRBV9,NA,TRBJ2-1,CASSVGGGGGSPEQFF,TGTGCCAGCAGCGTAGGAGGGGGGGGTGGGTCCCCTGAGCAGTTCTTC
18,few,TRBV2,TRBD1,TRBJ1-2,CASSEVVRGALFNYGYTF,TGTGCCAGCAGTGAAGTGGTCAGGGGGGCTTTATTTAACTATGGCTACACCTTC
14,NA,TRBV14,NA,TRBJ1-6,CASSRTNRESPLHF,TGTGCCAGCAGTCGAACAAATAGGGAGTCACCCCTCCACTTT
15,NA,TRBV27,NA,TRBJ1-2,CASSLSTGTFYGYTF,TGTGCCAGCAGTTTATCCACCGGGACTTTCTATGGCTACACCTTC
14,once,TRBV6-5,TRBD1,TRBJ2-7,CASRSLQGAFEQYF,TGTGCCAGCAGGTCACTACAGGGGGCTTTCGAGCAGTACTTC
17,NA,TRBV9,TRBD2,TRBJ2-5,CASSEGSGGEFKETQYF,TGTGCCAGCAGCGAGGGAAGCGGGGGGGAATTTAAAGAGACCCAGTACTTC
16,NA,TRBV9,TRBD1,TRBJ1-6,CASSVGRGISYSPLHF,TGTGCCAGCAGCGTGGGCAGGGGGATATCTTATTCACCCCTCCACTTT
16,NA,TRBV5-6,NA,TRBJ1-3,CASSRGSLHSGNTIYF,TGTGCCAGCAGCCGAGGGTCACTTCACTCTGGAAACACCATATATTTT
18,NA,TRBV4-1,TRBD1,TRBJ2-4,CASSHPPTGGLAKNIQYF,TGCGCCAGCAGCCATCCACCGACAGGGGGGCTAGCCAAAAACATTCAGTACTTC
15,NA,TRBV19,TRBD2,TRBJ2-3,CASSSLAGPGGTQYF,TGTGCCAGTAGTAGTCTAGCGGGGCCCGGAGGTACGCAGTATTTT
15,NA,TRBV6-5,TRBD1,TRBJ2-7,CASSYTTGATYEQYF,TGTGCCAGCAGTTACACGACAGGGGCTACCTACGAGCAGTACTTC
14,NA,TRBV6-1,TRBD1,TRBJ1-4,CASSRGQGVEKLFF,TGTGCCAGCAGTCGAGGACAGGGTGTCGAAAAACTGTTTTTT
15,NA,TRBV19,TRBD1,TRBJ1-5,CASSTRKGASQPQHF,TGTGCCAGTAGTACACGAAAGGGGGCCAGTCAGCCCCAGCATTTT
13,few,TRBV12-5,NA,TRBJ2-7,CASGSGFLYEQYF,TGTGCTAGTGGTTCGGGATTTCTCTACGAGCAGTACTTC
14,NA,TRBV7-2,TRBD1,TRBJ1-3,CASSQWDSRDTIYF,TGTGCCAGCAGCCAATGGGACAGCCGAGACACCATATATTTT
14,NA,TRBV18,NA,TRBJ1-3,CASSLQGSGNTIYF,TGTGCCAGCTCACTCCAGGGATCTGGAAACACCATATATTTT
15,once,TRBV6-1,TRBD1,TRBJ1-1,CASSEPGGRGTEAFF,TGTGCCAGCAGTGAACCAGGGGGACGGGGCACTGAAGCTTTCTTT
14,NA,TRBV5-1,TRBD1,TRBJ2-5,CASSLAGTEETQYF,TGCGCCAGCAGCTTGGCCGGGACAGAAGAGACCCAGTACTTC
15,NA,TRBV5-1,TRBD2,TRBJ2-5,CASSSLRGGRETQYF,TGCGCCAGCAGCTCCCTACGGGGGGGGCGGGAGACCCAGTACTTC
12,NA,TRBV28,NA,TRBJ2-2,CASRTATGKLFF,TGTGCCAGCAGAACGGCCACCGGGAAGCTGTTTTTT
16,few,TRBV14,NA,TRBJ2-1,CASSQRRASLYNEQFF,TGTGCCAGCAGCCAAAGGCGGGCTTCCCTCTACAATGAGCAGTTCTTC
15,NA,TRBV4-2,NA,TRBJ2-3,CASSHSGSLTDTQYF,TGTGCCAGCAGCCACTCCGGGTCGCTCACAGATACGCAGTATTTT
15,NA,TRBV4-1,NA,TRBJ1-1,CASSSHLQGIAEAFF,TGCGCCAGCAGCTCTCACCTTCAGGGGATCGCTGAAGCTTTCTTT
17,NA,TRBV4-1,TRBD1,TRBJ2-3,CASSQQGQGASTDTQYF,TGCGCCAGCAGCCAACAAGGACAGGGGGCGAGCACAGATACGCAGTATTTT